These 26 T cell receptor beta chains came from one sample sequenced in a study of cytomegalovirus exposure and HLA in healthy donors. Vbeta (60) and Jbeta (13) primers were used in the PCR. Profiling relied on immunoSEQ multiplex PCR, and the TCRdb table lists in-frame clones only, not all of them. This table holds 100,000 to 150,000 clones, approximately 74% found once. Sequenced material: PBMCs. The origin of the receptors is a male donor in good health and CMV-seronegative.

The V gene is TRBV6-5, the J gene TRBJ1-2; 9 nucleotides agree with TRBD1. The CDR3 spans 14 residues. Germline CDR1 MNHEY, CDR2 SVGAGI. The trim removed 5 bases at V and 5 bases at J, leaving 6 bases unmatched. In nucleotides, the CDR3 is TGTGCCAGCAGTAACGACAGGGGGTCATATGGCTACACCTTC. It specifies CASSNDRGSYGYTF.

Here the CDR3 reads CASSAQSSGRSYEQYF. The CDR3 DNA reads as TGCGCCAGCAGCGCACAATCTAGCGGGAGGTCCTACGAGCAGTACTTC. The chain is built from TRBV5-1 and TRBJ2-5, with 11 bases that match TRBD2. Near its end, the DNA agrees better with TRBJ2-7, so the J call may be wrong. This CDR3 spans 16 amino acids. Germline V lookup: CDR1 SGHRS, CDR2 YFSETQ.

V usage is TRBV7-6 and J usage is TRBJ2-1; 8 positions match TRBD1. V lost 5 bases to trimming and J lost 3 bases; unmatched junction nucleotides: 9. The CDR3 is 16 amino acids. From germline, CDR1 is SGHVS and CDR2 FNYEAQ. The CDR3 reads CASSAVQGANYNEQFF. The CDR3 DNA reads TGTGCCAGCAGCGCGGTCCAGGGGGCGAACTACAATGAGCAGTTCTTC. Full variable domain (remainder filled in from reference TRBV7-6 and TRBJ2-1): GAGVSQSPRYKVTKRGQDVALRCDPISGHVSLYWYRQALGQGPEFLTYFNYEAQQDKSGLPNDRFSAERPEGSISTLTIQRTEQRDSAMYRCASSAVQGANYNEQFFGPGTRLTVL.

V is TRBV5-5 and J is TRBJ2-7, with D perhaps matching TRBD1 (7 bases). Germline CDR1 is SGHKS and CDR2 is YYEKEE (reference sequence). CDR3 length: 14 residues. Trimming took off 4 bases at V and 3 bases at J, with 14 bases between the two ends. CDR3 in amino acids: CASSRRDSYYEQYF. In nucleotides, the CDR3 is TGTGCCAGCAGCCGGAGGGACAGCTACTACGAGCAGTACTTC. Variable domain in full (rest from reference TRBV5-5 and TRBJ2-7): DAGVTQSPTHLIKTRGQQVTLRCSPISGHKSVSWYQQVLGQGPQFIFQYYEKEERGRGNFPDRFSARQFPNYSSELNVNALLLGDSALYLCASSRRDSYYEQYFGPGTRLTVT.

The chain uses TRBV28 and TRBJ2-4; TRBD1 is a possible D gene (6 bases). The germline gives CDR1 MDHEN, CDR2 SYDVKM. The CDR3 is 13 amino acids. V was clipped by 3 bases and J by 11 bases, with 14 bases between them. The CDR3 DNA reads as TGTGCCAGCAGTTTCCCAGGGGTCCCCTTTCAGTACTTC. Translation gives CASSFPGVPFQYF.

V usage is TRBV5-5 and J usage is TRBJ1-5; D is possibly TRBD1 (6 bases). The CDR3 runs to 15 residues. In germline, CDR1 is SGHKS, CDR2 YYEKEE (reference sequence). Trimming left V 3 bases short and J 1 base short, with 11 bases between. DNA of the CDR3: TGTGCCAGCAGCTGGACAGAATCGAGCAATCAGCCCCAGCATTTT. It is translated as CASSWTESSNQPQHF.

The gene calls are TRBV7-9 and TRBJ1-1; 7 positions match TRBD1. There are 16 residues in the CDR3. Trimming at V came to 1 base and at J to 2 bases, leaving 7 bases not matched to a gene. Germline loops: CDR1 SEHNR, CDR2 FQNEAQ (reference sequence). CDR3 DNA sequence: TGTGCCAGCAGCTTAGTTCCAGGACAGGTCAACACTGAAGCTTTCTTT. This gives the protein CASSLVPGQVNTEAFF.

The chain is built from TRBV5-1 and TRBJ1-1; 7 nucleotides agree with TRBD1. CDR1 is SGHRS and CDR2 is YFSETQ in the germline V gene. V shed 3 bases, J shed 1 base, and the junction held 3 bases outside the gene matches. The CDR3 length is 14 residues. The CDR3 here is CASSYNRGNTEAFF. The CDR3 DNA is TGCGCCAGCAGCTACAACAGGGGGAACACTGAAGCTTTCTTT.

The chain links TRBV30 to TRBJ1-1; D not resolved. Trimming took 0 bases from V and 5 from J, leaving 7 bases between them. This CDR3 spans 12 amino acids. Per the germline V gene, CDR1 is GTSNPN and CDR2 is SVGIG (reference sequence). The CDR3 nucleotides read TGTGCCTGGAGTGTACGGGAAACTGAAGCTTTCTTT. This sequence encodes CAWSVRETEAFF.

This chain joins TRBV27 and TRBJ2-7, with 15 nucleotides matching TRBD2. The CDR3 totals 15 residues. Germline V gene data show CDR1 as MNHEY and CDR2 as SMNVEV (reference sequence). The V segment lost 4 bases and the J segment 6 bases; nucleotides outside the gene matches: 4. CDR3 protein: CASSSGLAGGREQYF. The CDR3 bases are TGTGCCAGCAGTTCAGGACTAGCGGGAGGGCGCGAGCAGTACTTC.

The gene calls are TRBV6-5 and TRBJ1-1; D is possibly TRBD1 (5 bases). V was trimmed by 5 bases and J by 10 bases, leaving 17 bases between them. Germline CDR1 reads MNHEY; CDR2 reads SVGAGI. This CDR3 spans 13 amino acids. The CDR3 sequence: CASSPYRPVGAFF. CDR3 DNA: TGTGCCAGCAGTCCGTACAGGCCGGTAGGAGCTTTCTTT.

The chain combines TRBV4-3 with TRBJ1-3; D is perhaps TRBD1 (6 bases). Germline loops: CDR1 LGHNA, CDR2 YSLEER. Deletions cut 1 base from V and 4 bases from J, with 17 bases between. The CDR3 is 17 residues long. The CDR3 region has the DNA TGCGCCAGCAGCCAAGGTCCGCCAGGGGCGGAGGGAAACACCATATATTTT. This gives the protein CASSQGPPGAEGNTIYF.

This clone turned up a few times. This sequence joins TRBV7-6 and TRBJ2-5; 11 nucleotides align to TRBD2. The junction had 4 bases not matched to a gene; V was cut back by 5 bases and J by 5 bases. The CDR3 consists of 14 residues. Germline CDR1 is SGHVS and CDR2 is FNYEAQ. The CDR3: CASSPIAGGETQYF. DNA of the CDR3: TGTGCCAGCAGCCCGATAGCGGGAGGGGAGACCCAGTACTTC.

This chain joins TRBV27 and TRBJ2-7; D is perhaps TRBD2 (5 bases). Germline V CDR1 and CDR2: MNHEY, SMNVEV (reference sequence). The CDR3 extends over 14 amino acids. Trimming took 4 bases from V and 4 from J, leaving 14 bases between them. DNA for the CDR3: TGTGCCAGCAGTTCAGGAACGAGGGTTTACGAGCAGTACTTC. The encoded protein is CASSSGTRVYEQYF.

The table lists this clone with a few counts. V is TRBV15 and J is TRBJ1-1; no definite D call. The CDR3 consists of 11 residues. Germline V gene lookup returns CDR1 LNHNV and CDR2 YYDKDF (reference sequence). The V and J ends lost 8 bases and 0 bases respectively, with 4 bases between them. In DNA form, the CDR3 reads TGTGCCACCGAGTTGAACACTGAAGCTTTCTTT. It is translated as CATELNTEAFF.

V usage is TRBV27 and J usage is TRBJ1-5; a possible D gene is TRBD1 (5 bases). Between the trimmed V and J ends, which lost 6 bases and 10 bases, there was a span of 13 bases. Per germline, CDR1 MNHEY and CDR2 SMNVEV (reference sequence). The CDR3 is 12 residues long. This CDR3 reads CASSLGGGPQHF. The CDR3 DNA is TGTGCCAGCAGCCTGGGGGGAGGACCCCAGCATTTT.

This clone came up a few times. The genes are TRBV7-2 and TRBJ1-5; 7 nucleotides line up with TRBD1. The germline V gene encodes CDR1 SGHTA and CDR2 FQGNSA. The CDR3 has 16 residues. V lost 1 base, J lost 1 base, and 4 bases stayed unmatched. The DNA of the CDR3 is TGTGCCAGCAGCTTAGAGGGGGCGCGGAGCAATCAGCCCCAGCATTTT. Its protein is CASSLEGARSNQPQHF.

The rearrangement links TRBV6-5 to TRBJ1-2; 9 nucleotides align to TRBD1. The CDR3 consists of 14 residues. Germline V gene lookup returns CDR1 MNHEY and CDR2 SVGAGI. Germline trimming cut 2 bases from V and 8 bases from J; bases unmatched to any gene: 6. CDR3 amino acids: CASSYGGQGSGYTF. DNA of the CDR3: TGTGCCAGCAGTTACGGGGGACAGGGCTCAGGCTACACCTTC.

The V and J genes are TRBV7-8 and TRBJ1-6; 7 positions match TRBD1. The CDR3 has 13 residues. V dropped 3 bases and J dropped 8; count of bases not matched to a gene: 1. CDR1 and CDR2 (germline): SGHVS, FQNEAQ. The chain's CDR3 is CASSLGTDSPLHF. The CDR3 nucleotides are TGTGCCAGCAGCTTGGGGACAGATTCACCCCTCCACTTT.

V is TRBV5-4 and J is TRBJ2-3, with 8 bases aligning to TRBD1. CDR1 and CDR2 from the germline V gene are SGHNT and YYREEE (reference sequence). Germline trimming cut 0 bases from V and 4 bases from J; bases unmatched to any gene: 4. This CDR3 has 15 residues. CDR3 coding DNA: TGTGCCAGCAGCTTGGTTTACAGGGGGGCAGATACGCAGTATTTT. It yields the protein CASSLVYRGADTQYF.

The CDR3: CASSLGGDAYEQYF. CDR3 nucleotide sequence: TGTGCCAGCAGCTTAGGCGGGGACGCCTACGAGCAGTACTTC. This chain connects TRBV7-8 to TRBJ2-7; possibly TRBD2 for D (6 bases). V shed 1 base and J shed 2 bases, with 9 bases lying between them. Germline lookup yields CDR1 SGHVS and CDR2 FQNEAQ. The CDR3 is 14 residues long.

The chain employs TRBV7-8 and TRBJ1-1; no definite D call. Trimming took 5 bases from V and 9 from J, leaving 25 bases between them. Per germline, CDR1 SGHVS and CDR2 FQNEAQ. The length of the CDR3 is 16 residues. For the CDR3, the DNA is TGTGCCAGCAGCCCCCCTATAATTAGGACGGCCGGGAAAGCTTTCTTT. Translating gives CASSPPIIRTAGKAFF.

The table lists this clone with a few counts. The V call is TRBV28, the J call TRBJ1-1; possibly TRBD1 for D (5 bases). CDR1 and CDR2 (germline): MDHEN, SYDVKM. The CDR3 spans 13 residues. Deletions cut 7 bases from V and 0 bases from J, with 9 bases between. CDR3: CASKTELNTEAFF. CDR3 sequence (DNA): TGTGCCAGCAAGACAGAGCTGAACACTGAAGCTTTCTTT.

There are a few counts of this clone. The J gene is TRBJ2-5, the V gene TRBV7-2; 10 bases fit TRBD2. The V segment lost 5 bases and the J segment 7 bases; nucleotides outside the gene matches: 10. The CDR3 spans 15 residues. Germline V gene data show CDR1 as SGHTA and CDR2 as FQGNSA. The CDR3 loop reads CASSPGGSGGGTQYF. CDR3 DNA sequence: TGTGCCAGCAGCCCCGGGGGGAGCGGGGGGGGGACCCAGTACTTC. Filled out from reference TRBV7-2 and TRBJ2-5, the complete variable domain reads GAGVSQSPSNKVTEKGKDVELRCDPISGHTALYWYRQSLGQGLEFLIYFQGNSAPDKSGLPSDRFSAERTGGSVSTLTIQRTQQEDSAVYLCASSPGGSGGGTQYFGPGTRLLVL.

This clone was counted a few times. The chain is built from TRBV7-9 and TRBJ2-3; 8 nucleotides match TRBD2. The germline gives CDR1 SEHNR, CDR2 FQNEAQ (reference sequence). The CDR3 covers 15 residues. Trimming removed 5 bases from V and 2 bases from J; junction bases left unmatched: 6. CDR3 sequence: CASSPTGGTTDTQYF. DNA for the CDR3: TGTGCCAGCAGCCCTACGGGAGGGACCACAGATACGCAGTATTTT.

The chain combines TRBV4-2 with TRBJ2-5; TRBD2 is a possible D gene (6 bases). The J call may be faulty, since TRBJ2-7 better matches the DNA end. Germline V CDR1 and CDR2: LGHNA, YNFKEQ. The CDR3 totals 17 residues. CDR3 nucleotide sequence: TGTGCCAGCAGCCAAGAGGGAGGAGGTCCCAGCTCCTACGAGCAGTACTTC. Translating it yields CASSQEGGGPSSYEQYF.